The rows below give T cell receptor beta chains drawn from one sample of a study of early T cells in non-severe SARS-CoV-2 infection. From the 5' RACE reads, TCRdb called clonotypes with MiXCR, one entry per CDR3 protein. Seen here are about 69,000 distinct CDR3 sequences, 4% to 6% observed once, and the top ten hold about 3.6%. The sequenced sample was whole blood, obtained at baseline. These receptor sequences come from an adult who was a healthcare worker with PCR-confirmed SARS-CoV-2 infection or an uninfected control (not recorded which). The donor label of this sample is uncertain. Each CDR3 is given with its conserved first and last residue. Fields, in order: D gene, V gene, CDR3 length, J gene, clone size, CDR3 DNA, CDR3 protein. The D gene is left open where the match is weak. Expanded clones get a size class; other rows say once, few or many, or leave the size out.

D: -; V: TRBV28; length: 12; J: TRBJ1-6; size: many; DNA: TGTGCCAGCAGGGATTATAATTCACCCCTCCACTTT; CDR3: CASRDYNSPLHF
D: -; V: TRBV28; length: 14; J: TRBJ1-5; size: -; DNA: TGTGCCAGCAACCCTACAGGGACGTATCAGCCCCAGCATTTT; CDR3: CASNPTGTYQPQHF
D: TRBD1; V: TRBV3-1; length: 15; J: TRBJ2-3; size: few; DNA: TGTGCCAGCAGCCAAGGGACAGGGGGCACAGATACGCAGTATTTT; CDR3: CASSQGTGGTDTQYF
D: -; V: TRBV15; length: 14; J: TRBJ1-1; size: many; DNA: TGTGCCACCAGCAAGAGGGCAGAGAACACTGAAGCTTTCTTT; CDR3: CATSKRAENTEAFF
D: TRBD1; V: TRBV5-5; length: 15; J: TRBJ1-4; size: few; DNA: TGTGCCAGCAGGCGCGGGCCCGGACAGGAGGAAAAACTGTTTTTT; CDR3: CASRRGPGQEEKLFF
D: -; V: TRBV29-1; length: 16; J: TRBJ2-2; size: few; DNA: TGCAGCGTTCAGGGGTCAGAAGACATGAACACCGGGGAGCTGTTTTTT; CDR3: CSVQGSEDMNTGELFF
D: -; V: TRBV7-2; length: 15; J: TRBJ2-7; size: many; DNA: TGTGCCAGCAGTCATACCGGGACGGCCTCCTACGAGCAGTACTTC; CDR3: CASSHTGTASYEQYF
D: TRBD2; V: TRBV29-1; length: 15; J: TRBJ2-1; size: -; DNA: TGCAGCGCCGCCTCCATGCGGGGGGGCTTAAATGAGCAGTTCTTC; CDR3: CSAASMRGGLNEQFF
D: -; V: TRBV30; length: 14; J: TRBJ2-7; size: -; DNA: TGTGCCTGGGAAAGGCTCCCAAACCAATACGAGCAGTACTTC; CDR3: CAWERLPNQYEQYF
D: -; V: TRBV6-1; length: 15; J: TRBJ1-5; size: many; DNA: TGTGCCAGCAGTGTAAGCGGGGGCGGACGGCAGCCCCAGCATTTT; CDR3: CASSVSGGGRQPQHF
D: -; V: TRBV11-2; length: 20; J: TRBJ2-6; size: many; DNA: TGTGCCAGCAGCTTCCTATTGGCAACCTCTCAGAGCTCTGGGGCCAACGTCCTGACTTTC; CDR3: CASSFLLATSQSSGANVLTF
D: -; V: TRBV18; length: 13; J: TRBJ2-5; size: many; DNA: TGTGCCAGCTCACCCCAACAGGGAGAGACCCAGTACTTC; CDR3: CASSPQQGETQYF
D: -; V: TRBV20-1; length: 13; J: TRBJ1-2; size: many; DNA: TGCAGTGCTAGAGGTACAGGGTATAGTGGCTACACCTTC; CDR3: CSARGTGYSGYTF
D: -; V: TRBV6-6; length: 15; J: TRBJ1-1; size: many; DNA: TGTGCCAGCAGCTCCCAGGGTCGGGGGAACACTGAAGCTTTCTTT; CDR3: CASSSQGRGNTEAFF
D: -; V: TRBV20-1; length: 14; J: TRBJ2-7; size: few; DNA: TGCAGTGCTAGCCTAGCCCGGGTGGGCAACGAGCAGTACTTC; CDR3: CSASLARVGNEQYF
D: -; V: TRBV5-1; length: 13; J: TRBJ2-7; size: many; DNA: TGCGCCAGCAGCTTCGAGAGCTCCTACGAGCAGTACTTC; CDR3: CASSFESSYEQYF
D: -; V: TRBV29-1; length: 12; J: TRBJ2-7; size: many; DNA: TGCAGCGTGGATAGCCCCGATTACGAGCAGTACTTC; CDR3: CSVDSPDYEQYF
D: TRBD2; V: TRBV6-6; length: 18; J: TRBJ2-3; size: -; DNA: TGTGCCAGCAGTTACCCAGGACTAGCGGGGGGAAGCACAGATACGCAGTATTTT; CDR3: CASSYPGLAGGSTDTQYF
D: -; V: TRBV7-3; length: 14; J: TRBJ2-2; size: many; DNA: TGTGCCAGCAGCTTAACAGGAAACACCGGGGAGCTGTTTTTT; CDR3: CASSLTGNTGELFF
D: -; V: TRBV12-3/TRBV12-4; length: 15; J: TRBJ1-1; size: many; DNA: TGTGCCAGCAGTTTTGAAGACCGGAGGAACACTGAAGCTTTCTTT; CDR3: CASSFEDRRNTEAFF